This TCR beta chain emerged from a study of blood T cell repertoires in COVID-19. Overall study: Donors in the United States, Italy and Spain gave samples during acute or convalescent COVID-19. PBMCs, B-cell-depleted T cells, or T cells provided the cDNA or gDNA that made up the material.

The CDR3 sequence is 14 residues long. The germline CDR1 and CDR2 sequences are SGHRS and YFSETQ. V dropped 4 bases and J dropped 1 base, with 8 bases sitting between them. Libraries were prepared by immunoSEQ multiplex PCR; TCRdb keeps only in-frame clonotypes and omits some of them. The sample contains around 160,000 clones, about 86% of which appear only once. The chain joins TRBV5-1 to TRBJ2-2; the D gene is possibly TRBD1 (6 bases). The sequence was collected from a woman between 65 and 79 years old with COVID-19, enrolled during active disease. The source material was peripheral blood. CDR3 protein: CASSMTGNTGELFF. The CDR3 region has the DNA TGCGCCAGCAGCATGACAGGGAACACCGGGGAGCTGTTTTTT.